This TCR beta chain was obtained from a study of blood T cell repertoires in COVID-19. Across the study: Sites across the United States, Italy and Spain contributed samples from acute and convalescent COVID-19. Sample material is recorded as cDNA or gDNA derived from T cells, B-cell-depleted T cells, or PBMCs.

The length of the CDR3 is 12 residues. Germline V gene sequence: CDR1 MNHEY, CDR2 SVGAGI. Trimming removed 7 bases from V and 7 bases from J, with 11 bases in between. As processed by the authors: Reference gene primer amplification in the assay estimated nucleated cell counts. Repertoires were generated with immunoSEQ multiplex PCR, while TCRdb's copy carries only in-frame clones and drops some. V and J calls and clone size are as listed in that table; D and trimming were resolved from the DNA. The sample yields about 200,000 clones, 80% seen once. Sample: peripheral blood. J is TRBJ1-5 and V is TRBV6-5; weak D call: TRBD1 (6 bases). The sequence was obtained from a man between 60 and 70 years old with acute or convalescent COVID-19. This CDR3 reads CASNRVKQPQHF. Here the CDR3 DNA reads TGTGCCAGCAACAGGGTAAAACAGCCCCAGCATTTT.